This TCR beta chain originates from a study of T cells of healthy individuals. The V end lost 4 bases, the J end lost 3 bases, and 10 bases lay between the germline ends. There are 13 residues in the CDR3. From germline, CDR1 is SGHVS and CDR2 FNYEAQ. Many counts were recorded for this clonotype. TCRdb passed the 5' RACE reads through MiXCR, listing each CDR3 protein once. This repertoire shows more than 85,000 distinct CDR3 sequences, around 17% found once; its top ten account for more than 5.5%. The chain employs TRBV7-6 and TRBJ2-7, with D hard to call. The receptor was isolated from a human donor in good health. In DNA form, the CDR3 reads TGTGCCAGCAGCTCCGGACCTAACTACGAGCAGTACTTC. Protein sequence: CASSSGPNYEQYF.